These 3 T cell receptor beta chains share one sample of origin, sequenced in a study of human T cells and chemical hapten exposure. Via MiXCR, TCRdb re-called the RACE reads, giving one row per CDR3 protein. The table shows around 300,000 distinct CDR3 sequences, with 5% to 6.5% occurring only once. The time point denotes: pre-sensitization, week 0. The treatment here: therapeutic diphenylcyclopropenone sensitization with weekly scalp DPC. The sample in question was whole blood, obtained in connection with sensitization to the hapten diphenylcyclopropenone (DPC). The source is a woman aged 18-29 years with alopecia areata. Some clones in this sample may be carry-over from other donors' samples.

The chain employs TRBV7-9 and TRBJ2-2, with a weak D call TRBD1 (7 bases). Trimming removed 2 bases at V and 4 bases at J, with 14 bases between. This CDR3 spans 16 amino acids. The germline V gene has CDR1 SEHNR and CDR2 FQNEAQ (reference sequence). The CDR3 protein is CASSLRRGPFTGELFF. CDR3 coding DNA: TGTGCCAGCAGCTTAAGGAGGGGGCCGTTCACCGGGGAGCTGTTTTTT.

This clonotype has only a few counts. The chain carries TRBV10-3 and TRBJ2-2, with 7 bases aligning to TRBD2. The CDR3 is 14 residues long. CDR1 is ENHRY and CDR2 is SYGVKD in the germline V gene. V lost 7 bases, J lost 2 bases, and 4 bases stayed unmatched. CDR3: CAITLAENTGELFF. The CDR3 coding sequence is TGTGCCATCACCCTAGCGGAAAACACCGGGGAGCTGTTTTTT.

This clonotype has a handful of counts. V usage is TRBV19 and J usage is TRBJ1-2, with D hard to call. V was shortened by 1 base and J by 4 bases, with 13 bases between the two germline ends. The length of the CDR3 is 15 residues. From germline, CDR1 is LNHDA and CDR2 SQIVND (reference sequence). This CDR3 is CASSIGPGRSYGYTF. The CDR3 bases are TGTGCCAGTAGTATAGGTCCAGGCCGGAGCTATGGCTACACCTTC. Full variable domain (missing parts from reference TRBV19 and TRBJ1-2): DGGITQSPKYLFRKEGQNVTLSCEQNLNHDAMYWYRQDPGQGLRLIYYSQIVNDFQKGDIAEGYSVSREKKESFPLTVTSAQKNPTAFYLCASSIGPGRSYGYTFGSGTRLTVV.